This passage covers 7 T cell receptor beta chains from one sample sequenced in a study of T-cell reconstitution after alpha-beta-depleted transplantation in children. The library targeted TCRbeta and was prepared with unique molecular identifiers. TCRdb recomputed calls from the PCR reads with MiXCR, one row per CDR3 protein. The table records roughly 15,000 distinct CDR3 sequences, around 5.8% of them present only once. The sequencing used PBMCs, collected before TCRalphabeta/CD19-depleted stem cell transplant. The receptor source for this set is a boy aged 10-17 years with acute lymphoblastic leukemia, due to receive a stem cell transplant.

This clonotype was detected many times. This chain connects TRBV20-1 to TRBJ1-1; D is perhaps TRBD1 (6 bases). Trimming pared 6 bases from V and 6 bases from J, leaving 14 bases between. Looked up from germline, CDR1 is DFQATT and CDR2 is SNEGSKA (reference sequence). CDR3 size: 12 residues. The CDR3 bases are TGCAGTGCCCCCCGAACAGGGTCTGAAGCTTTCTTT. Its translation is CSAPRTGSEAFF.

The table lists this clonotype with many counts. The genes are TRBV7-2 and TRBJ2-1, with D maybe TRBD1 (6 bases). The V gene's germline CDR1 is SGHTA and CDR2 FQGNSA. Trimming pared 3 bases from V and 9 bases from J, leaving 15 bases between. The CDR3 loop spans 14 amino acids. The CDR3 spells CASSFQGQVTEQFF. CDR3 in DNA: TGTGCCAGCAGCTTCCAGGGACAAGTAACTGAGCAGTTCTTC.

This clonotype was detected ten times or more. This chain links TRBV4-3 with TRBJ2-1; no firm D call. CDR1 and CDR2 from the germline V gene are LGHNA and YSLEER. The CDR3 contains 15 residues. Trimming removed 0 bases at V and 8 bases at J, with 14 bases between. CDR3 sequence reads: CASSQDPGDGDEQFF. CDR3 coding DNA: TGCGCCAGCAGCCAAGATCCAGGTGATGGGGATGAGCAGTTCTTC.

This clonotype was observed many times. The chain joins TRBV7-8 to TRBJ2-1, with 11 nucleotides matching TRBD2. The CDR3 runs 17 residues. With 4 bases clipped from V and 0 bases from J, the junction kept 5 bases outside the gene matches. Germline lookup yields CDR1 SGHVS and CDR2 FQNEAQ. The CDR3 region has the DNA TGTGCCAGCAGCTCTTATAGCGGGAGGGCCTCCTACAATGAGCAGTTCTTC. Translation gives CASSSYSGRASYNEQFF.

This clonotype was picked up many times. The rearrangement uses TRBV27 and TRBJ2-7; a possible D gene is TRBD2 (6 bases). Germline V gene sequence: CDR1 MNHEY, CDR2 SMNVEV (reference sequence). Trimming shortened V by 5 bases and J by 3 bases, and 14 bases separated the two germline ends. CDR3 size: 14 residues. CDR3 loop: CASSRGKDYYEQYF. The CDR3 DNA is TGTGCCAGCAGTCGCGGGAAAGACTACTACGAGCAGTACTTC.

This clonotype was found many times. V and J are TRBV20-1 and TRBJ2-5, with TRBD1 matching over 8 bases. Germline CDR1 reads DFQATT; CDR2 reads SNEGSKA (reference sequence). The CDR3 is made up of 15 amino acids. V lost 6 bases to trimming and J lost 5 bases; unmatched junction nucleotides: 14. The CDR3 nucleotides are TGCAGTGCCATCAGGGGGCGAGGGCTGATGGAGACCCAGTACTTC. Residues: CSAIRGRGLMETQYF.

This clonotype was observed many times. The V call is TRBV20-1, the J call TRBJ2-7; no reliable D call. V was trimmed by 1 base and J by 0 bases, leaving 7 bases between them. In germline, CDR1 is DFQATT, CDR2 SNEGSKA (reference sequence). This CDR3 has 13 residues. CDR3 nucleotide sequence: TGCAGTGCTAGAGTTAGGAGCTCCTACGAGCAGTACTTC. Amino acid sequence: CSARVRSSYEQYF.